This TCR beta chain comes out of a study of blood T cell repertoires in COVID-19. Study information: From T cells, B-cell-depleted T cells, or PBMCs came the material, which was cDNA or gDNA.

Assay used: immunoSEQ multiplex PCR; TCRdb lists only in-frame clones, some missing. The table lists 200,000 to 300,000 clones, nearly 90% of them singletons. Sequencing was done on a sample of peripheral blood. The sequence derives from a woman aged 25 to 45 with acute or convalescent COVID-19.

The CDR3 spells CASSLVPLPGQAGYTF. The CDR3 DNA sequence: TGTGCCAGCAGTTTAGTCCCCCTACCGGGACAGGCTGGCTACACCTTC. The V call is TRBV27, the J call TRBJ1-2; TRBD1 aligns across 8 bases. CDR1 and CDR2 from the germline V gene are MNHEY and SMNVEV (reference sequence). The CDR3 totals 16 residues. Germline trimming cut 2 bases from V and 7 bases from J; bases unmatched to any gene: 12.